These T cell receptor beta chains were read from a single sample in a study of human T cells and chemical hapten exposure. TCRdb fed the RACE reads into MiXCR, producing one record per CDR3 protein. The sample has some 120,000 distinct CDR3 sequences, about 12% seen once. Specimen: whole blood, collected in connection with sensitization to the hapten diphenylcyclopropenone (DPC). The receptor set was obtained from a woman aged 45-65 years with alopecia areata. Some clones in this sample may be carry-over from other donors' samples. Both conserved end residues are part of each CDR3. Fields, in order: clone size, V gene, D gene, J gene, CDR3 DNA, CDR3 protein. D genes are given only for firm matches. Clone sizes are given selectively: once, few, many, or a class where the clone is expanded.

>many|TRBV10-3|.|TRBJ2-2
TGTGCCATCAGTGAGTCGAAGGGACGACGCATGGCGAACACCGGGGAGCTGTTTTTT
CAISESKGRRMANTGELFF
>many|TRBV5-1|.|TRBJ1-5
TGCGCCAGCAGCTTGGAGGGGGGAAGACAGCCCCAGCATTTT
CASSLEGGRQPQHF
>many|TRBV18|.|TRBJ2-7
TGTGCCAGCTCACCTTCGGTATGGACCCAGGAGCGATTCTACGAGCAGTACTTC
CASSPSVWTQERFYEQYF
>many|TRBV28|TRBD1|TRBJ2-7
TGTGCCAGCACCATGGGCGGGACAGGAACCTACGAGCAGTACTTC
CASTMGGTGTYEQYF
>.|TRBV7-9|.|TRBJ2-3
TGTGCCAGCAGCCCTGGTGGCCCAGATACGCAGTATTTT
CASSPGGPDTQYF
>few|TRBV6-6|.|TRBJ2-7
TGTGCCAGCACCACCCTACCCAGGGGACCGGCTAACGCCTACGAGCAGTACTTC
CASTTLPRGPANAYEQYF
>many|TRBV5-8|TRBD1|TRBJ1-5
TGTGCCAGCAGCTTCGACAGGGGACTAGGAAGCAATCAGCCCCAGCATTTT
CASSFDRGLGSNQPQHF
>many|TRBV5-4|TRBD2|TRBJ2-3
TGTGCCAGCAGCTTGGGACTAGCGGGAGACACAGATACGCAGTATTTT
CASSLGLAGDTDTQYF
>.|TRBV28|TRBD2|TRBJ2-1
TGTGCCAGCTTGACTAGCGGGGCCCCTAGTGAGCAGTTCTTC
CASLTSGAPSEQFF
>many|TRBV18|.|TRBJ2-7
TGTGCCAGCTCACCACAAGAGGGGGGGACGTACGAGCAGTACTTC
CASSPQEGGTYEQYF
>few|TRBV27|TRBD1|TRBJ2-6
TGTGCCAGCAGTCCTTGGACAGGGGGGACTGGGGCCAACGTCCTGACTTTC
CASSPWTGGTGANVLTF
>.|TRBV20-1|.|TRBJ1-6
TGCAGTGCTAGAGACGAAATTCCTGCACCCCTCCACTTT
CSARDEIPAPLHF
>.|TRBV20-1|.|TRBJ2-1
TGCAGTGCTATCCCACCCTCCCAGGCCAGCTCAAGAAGCTCCTACAATGAGCAGTTCTTC
CSAIPPSQASSRSSYNEQFF
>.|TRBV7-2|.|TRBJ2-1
TGTGCCAGCAGCTTAGGTTACTACTACAATGAGCAGTTCTTC
CASSLGYYYNEQFF
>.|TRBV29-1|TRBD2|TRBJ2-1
TGCAGCGCCCTAGCGGTCGTTTACAATGAGCAGTTCTTC
CSALAVVYNEQFF
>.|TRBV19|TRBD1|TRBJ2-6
TGTGCCAGTAGGGACAGGGGCTCCTCTGGGGCCAACGTCCTGACTTTC
CASRDRGSSGANVLTF
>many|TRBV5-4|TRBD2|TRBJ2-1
TGTGCCAGCAGCCGCGTCGTTTCTCCAGCGCGGGGGGTCTACAATGAGCAGTTCTTC
CASSRVVSPARGVYNEQFF
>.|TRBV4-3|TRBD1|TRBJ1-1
TGCGCCAGCAGCCAAGATTGGGACAGGGGGGGGACTGAAGCTTTCTTT
CASSQDWDRGGTEAFF
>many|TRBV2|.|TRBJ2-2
TGTGCCAGCATCCCACGAGGGTTCCCCGGGGAGCTGTTTTTT
CASIPRGFPGELFF
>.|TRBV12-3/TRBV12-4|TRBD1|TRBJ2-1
TGTGCCAGCACTCGGACAGGGGGCTCCTACAATGAGCAGTTCTTC
CASTRTGGSYNEQFF
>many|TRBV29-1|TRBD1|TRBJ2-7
TGCAGCGTTCGTCCGACAGGGGAGTACTTC
CSVRPTGEYF
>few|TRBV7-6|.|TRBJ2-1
TGTGCCAGCAGCCCGGGCCCGAACAATGAGCAGTTCTTC
CASSPGPNNEQFF